The T cell receptor beta chain described here comes from a study of cytomegalovirus exposure and HLA in healthy donors. Turning to the study itself: Among the approximately 410 genotyped donors, 65% to 85% were placed in the Caucasian-associated ancestry cluster.

It was with 60 Vbeta and 13 Jbeta primers that the PCR ran. TCRdb's copy holds only in-frame clones and misses some; the assay was immunoSEQ multiplex PCR. The profile covers about 140,000 clones, with roughly 9.6% appearing a single time and roughly 6.4% taken by the ten largest. The CDR3 extends over 15 amino acids. After removal of 0 bases from V and 4 bases from J, the junction contained 4 bases not matched to a gene. Germline CDR1 MNHEY, CDR2 SVGAGI. In this sample, this clone turned up a few times. Sequenced material: PBMCs. The chain carries TRBV6-5 and TRBJ1-2, with 8 bases fitting TRBD1. The TCR originated in a woman aged 40 to 49 in good health and CMV-seropositive. The DNA of the CDR3 is TGTGCCAGCAGTTACTCGATTCAGGGGGCCTATGGCTACACCTTC. Its translation: CASSYSIQGAYGYTF.